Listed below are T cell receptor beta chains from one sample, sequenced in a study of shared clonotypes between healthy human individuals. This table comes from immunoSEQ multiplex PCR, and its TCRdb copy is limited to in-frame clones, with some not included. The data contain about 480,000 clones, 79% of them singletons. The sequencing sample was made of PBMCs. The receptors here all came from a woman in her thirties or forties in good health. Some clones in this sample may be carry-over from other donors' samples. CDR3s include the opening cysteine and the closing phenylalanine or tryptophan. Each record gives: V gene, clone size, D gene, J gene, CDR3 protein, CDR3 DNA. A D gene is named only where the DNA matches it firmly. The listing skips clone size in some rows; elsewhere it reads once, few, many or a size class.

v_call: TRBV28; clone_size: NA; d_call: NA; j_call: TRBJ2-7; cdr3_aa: CASTSGRSAYEQYF; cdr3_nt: TGTGCCAGCACCTCCGGCAGATCGGCCTACGAGCAGTACTTC
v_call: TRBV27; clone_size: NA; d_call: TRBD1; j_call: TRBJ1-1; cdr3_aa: CASSLRGTGAEAFF; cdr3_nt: TGTGCCAGCAGTTTACGAGGGACAGGAGCTGAAGCTTTCTTT
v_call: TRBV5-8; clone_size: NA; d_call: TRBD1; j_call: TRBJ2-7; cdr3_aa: CASSQGQAWSYEQYF; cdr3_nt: TGTGCCAGCAGCCAGGGACAGGCATGGAGCTACGAGCAGTACTTC
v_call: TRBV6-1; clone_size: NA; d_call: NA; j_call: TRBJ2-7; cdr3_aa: CATSGLPGYEQYF; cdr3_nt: TGTGCCACCTCCGGCCTTCCCGGTTACGAGCAGTACTTC
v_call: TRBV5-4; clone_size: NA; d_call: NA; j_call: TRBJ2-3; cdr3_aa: CASSLGSRSDTQYF; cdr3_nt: TGTGCCAGCAGCTTGGGTTCAAGATCAGATACGCAGTATTTT
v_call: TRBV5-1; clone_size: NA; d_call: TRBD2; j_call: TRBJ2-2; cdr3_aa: CASSEPLAGGNTGELFF; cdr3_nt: TGCGCCAGCAGCGAGCCTCTAGCGGGGGGGAACACCGGGGAGCTGTTTTTT
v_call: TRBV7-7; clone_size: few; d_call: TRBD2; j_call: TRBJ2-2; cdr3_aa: CASRLTSGNTGELFF; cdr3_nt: TGTGCCAGCAGACTGACTAGCGGGAACACCGGGGAGCTGTTTTTT
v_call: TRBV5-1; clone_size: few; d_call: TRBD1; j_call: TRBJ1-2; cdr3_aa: CASRNTGGLWYGYTF; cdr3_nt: TGCGCCAGCAGGAATACAGGGGGCCTATGGTATGGCTACACCTTC
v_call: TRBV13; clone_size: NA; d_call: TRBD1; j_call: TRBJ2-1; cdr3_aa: CASSLSRQGGYNEQFF; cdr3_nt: TGTGCCAGCAGCCTTAGCCGACAGGGGGGGTACAATGAGCAGTTCTTC
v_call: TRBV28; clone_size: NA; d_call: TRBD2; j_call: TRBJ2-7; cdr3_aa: CASSPPWTSFYEQYF; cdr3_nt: TGTGCCAGCAGCCCCCCCTGGACTAGTTTCTACGAGCAGTACTTC
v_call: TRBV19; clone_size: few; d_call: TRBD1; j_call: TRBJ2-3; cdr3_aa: CASSIIGTASTDTQYF; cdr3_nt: TGTGCCAGTAGTATAATCGGGACAGCGAGCACAGATACGCAGTATTTT
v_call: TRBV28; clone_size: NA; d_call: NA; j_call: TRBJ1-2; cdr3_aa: CASRSPNYGYTF; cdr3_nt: TGTGCCAGCAGGTCTCCTAACTATGGCTACACCTTC
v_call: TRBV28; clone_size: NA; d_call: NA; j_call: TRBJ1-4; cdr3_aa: CASSQGHSNEKLFF; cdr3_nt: TGTGCCAGCAGTCAGGGACATAGTAATGAAAAACTGTTTTTT
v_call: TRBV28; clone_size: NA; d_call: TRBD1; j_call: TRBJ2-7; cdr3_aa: CASRRQGPMPYEQYF; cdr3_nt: TGTGCCAGCAGACGACAGGGCCCAATGCCCTACGAGCAGTACTTC
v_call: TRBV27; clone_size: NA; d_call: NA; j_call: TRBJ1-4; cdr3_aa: CASSRRTGGSNEKLFF; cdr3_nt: TGTGCCAGCAGTAGGCGGACGGGCGGCTCTAATGAAAAACTGTTTTTT
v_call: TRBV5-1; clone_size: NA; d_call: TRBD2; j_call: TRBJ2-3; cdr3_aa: CASSWTGTSGRDTQYF; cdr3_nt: TGCGCCAGCAGCTGGACCGGGACTAGCGGGAGGGATACGCAGTATTTT
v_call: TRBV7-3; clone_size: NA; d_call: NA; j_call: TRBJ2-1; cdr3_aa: CASSLIDGIGEQFF; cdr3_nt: TGTGCCAGCAGCTTAATTGACGGGATAGGTGAGCAGTTCTTC
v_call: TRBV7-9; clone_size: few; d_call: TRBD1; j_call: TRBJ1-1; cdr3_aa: CASSFSGQGTEAFF; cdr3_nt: TGTGCCAGCAGCTTCTCTGGACAGGGGACTGAAGCTTTCTTT
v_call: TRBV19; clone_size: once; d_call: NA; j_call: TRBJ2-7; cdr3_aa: CASSIDRRREQYF; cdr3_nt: TGTGCCAGTAGTATAGATCGTCGGAGGGAGCAGTACTTC
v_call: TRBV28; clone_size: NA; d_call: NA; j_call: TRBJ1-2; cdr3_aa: CASSYLGGAVGYTF; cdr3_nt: TGTGCCAGCAGTTACCTAGGGGGGGCTGTTGGCTACACCTTC
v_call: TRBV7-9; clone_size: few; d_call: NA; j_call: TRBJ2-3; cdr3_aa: CASSLEGGRTDTQYF; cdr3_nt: TGTGCCAGCAGCTTAGAGGGAGGACGCACAGATACGCAGTATTTT
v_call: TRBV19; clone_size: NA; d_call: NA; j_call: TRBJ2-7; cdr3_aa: CASSIGRGDEQYF; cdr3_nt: TGTGCCAGTAGTATCGGCAGGGGGGACGAGCAGTACTTC
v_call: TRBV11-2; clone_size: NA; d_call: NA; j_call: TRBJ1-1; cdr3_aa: CASSLRGGYEAFF; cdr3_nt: TGTGCCAGCAGCTTAAGGGGAGGATATGAAGCTTTCTTT
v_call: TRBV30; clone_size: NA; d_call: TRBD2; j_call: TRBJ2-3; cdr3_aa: CAWSAVAGSTDTQYF; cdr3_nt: TGTGCCTGGAGTGCGGTAGCGGGAAGCACAGATACGCAGTATTTT
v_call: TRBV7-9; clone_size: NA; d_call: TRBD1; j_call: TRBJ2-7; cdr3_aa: CASSSNPGTGGHYEQYF; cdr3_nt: TGTGCCAGCAGCTCTAACCCCGGGACAGGGGGGCACTACGAGCAGTACTTC
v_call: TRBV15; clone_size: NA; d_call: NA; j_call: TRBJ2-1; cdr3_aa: CATSRTDEQFF; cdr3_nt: TGTGCCACCAGCAGGACGGATGAGCAGTTCTTC
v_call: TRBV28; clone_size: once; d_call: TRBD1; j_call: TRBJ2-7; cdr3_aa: CASTRPGQGAYEQYF; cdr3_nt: TGTGCCAGCACTAGACCGGGACAGGGGGCCTACGAGCAGTACTTC
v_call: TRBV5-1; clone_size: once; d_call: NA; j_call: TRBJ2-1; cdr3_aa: CASSTDGFYNEQFF; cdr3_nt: TGCGCCAGCAGCACCGACGGATTCTACAATGAGCAGTTCTTC
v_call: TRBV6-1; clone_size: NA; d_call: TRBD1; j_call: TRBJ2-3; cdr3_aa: CASSEATLGQVKDTQYF; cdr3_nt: TGTGCCAGCAGTGAAGCTACACTGGGACAGGTGAAGGATACGCAGTATTTT
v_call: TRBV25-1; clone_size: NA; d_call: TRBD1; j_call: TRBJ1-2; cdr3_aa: CASSENRGGYGYTF; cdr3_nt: TGTGCCAGCAGTGAGAACAGGGGTGGGTATGGCTACACCTTC
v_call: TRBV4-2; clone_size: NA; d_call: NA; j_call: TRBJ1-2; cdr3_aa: CASSQDQEHNYGYTF; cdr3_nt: TGTGCCAGCAGCCAAGATCAGGAACATAACTATGGCTACACCTTC
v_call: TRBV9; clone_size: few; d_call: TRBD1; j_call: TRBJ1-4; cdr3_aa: CASSAPGRGPEKLFF; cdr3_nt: TGTGCCAGCAGCGCCCCGGGCAGGGGGCCTGAAAAACTGTTTTTT
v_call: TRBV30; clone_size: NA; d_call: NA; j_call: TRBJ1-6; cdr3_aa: CAWTVGDASGGSPLHF; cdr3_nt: TGTGCCTGGACCGTAGGGGACGCTTCTGGGGGTTCACCCCTCCACTTT
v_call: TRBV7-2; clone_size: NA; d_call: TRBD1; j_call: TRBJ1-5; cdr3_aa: CASSLDRGRPQHF; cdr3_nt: TGTGCCAGCAGCCTGGACAGGGGTAGGCCCCAGCATTTT
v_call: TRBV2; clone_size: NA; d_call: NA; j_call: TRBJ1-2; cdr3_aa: CASSPSDSRFGGYTF; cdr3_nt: TGTGCCAGCAGTCCTTCGGACAGCCGTTTCGGCGGCTACACCTTC
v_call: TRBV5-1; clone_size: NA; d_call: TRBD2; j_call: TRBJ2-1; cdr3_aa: CASSLSGNNNEQFF; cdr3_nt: TGCGCCAGCAGCTTAAGCGGGAACAACAATGAGCAGTTCTTC
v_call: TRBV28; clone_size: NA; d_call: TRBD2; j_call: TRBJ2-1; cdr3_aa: CASSFRTSLVGSYNEQFF; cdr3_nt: TGTGCCAGCAGTTTTCGGACTAGTTTGGTTGGCTCCTACAATGAGCAGTTCTTC
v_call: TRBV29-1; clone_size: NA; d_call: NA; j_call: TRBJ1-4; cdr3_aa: CSVAAGGHDGKLFF; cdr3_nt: TGCAGCGTTGCCGCGGGGGGACACGATGGTAAACTGTTTTTT
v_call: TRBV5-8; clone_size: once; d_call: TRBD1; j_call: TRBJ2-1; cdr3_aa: CASSLQGATYNEQFF; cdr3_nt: TGTGCCAGCAGCTTGCAGGGGGCCACCTACAATGAGCAGTTCTTC
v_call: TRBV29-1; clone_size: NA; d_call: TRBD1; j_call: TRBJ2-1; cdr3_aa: CSVETGQGVTYNEQFF; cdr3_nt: TGCAGCGTTGAAACTGGGCAGGGGGTAACTTACAATGAGCAGTTCTTC
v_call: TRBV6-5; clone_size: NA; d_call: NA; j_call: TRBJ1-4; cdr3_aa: CASSSSRTNEKLFF; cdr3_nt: TGTGCCAGCAGTTCGAGCAGGACCAATGAAAAACTGTTTTTT
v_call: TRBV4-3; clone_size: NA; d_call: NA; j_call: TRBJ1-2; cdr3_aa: CASSQDWGQGDGYTF; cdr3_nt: TGCGCCAGCAGCCAAGATTGGGGTCAGGGTGATGGCTACACCTTC
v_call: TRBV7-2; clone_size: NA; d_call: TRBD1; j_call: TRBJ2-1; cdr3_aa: CASSLQPGQGDNEQFF; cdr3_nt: TGTGCCAGCAGCTTACAACCGGGACAGGGAGACAATGAGCAGTTCTTC
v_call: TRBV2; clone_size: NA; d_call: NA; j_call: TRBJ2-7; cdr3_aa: CASSLEYEQYF; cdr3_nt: TGTGCCAGCAGTCTCGAGTACGAGCAGTACTTC
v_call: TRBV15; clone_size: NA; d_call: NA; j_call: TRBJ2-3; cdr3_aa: CATSRDRAGDTQYF; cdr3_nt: TGTGCCACCAGCAGAGACCGAGCGGGAGATACGCAGTATTTT
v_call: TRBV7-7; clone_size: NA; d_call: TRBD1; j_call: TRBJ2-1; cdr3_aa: CASSLRPGQGMGNEQFF; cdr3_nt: TGTGCCAGCAGCCTGAGGCCGGGACAGGGTATGGGCAATGAGCAGTTCTTC